This T cell receptor beta chain stems from a study of blood T cell repertoires in COVID-19. At the level of the study: Sample material is recorded as cDNA or gDNA derived from T cells, B-cell-depleted T cells, or PBMCs.

The method was immunoSEQ multiplex PCR; TCRdb's version includes in-frame clones alone and lacks a portion of them. The table lists approximately 220,000 clones, around 84% of them singletons. Participants were aged 18 to 89 years, lived in roughly 23 US areas, and enrolled virtually. Cohort allocation depended upon clinical history that participants reported. Two negative PCRs, clearance, or symptom resolution had been documented for recovered Cohort 3 donors. CDR1 and CDR2 from the germline V gene are SGHTA and FQGNSA. This CDR3 has 15 amino acids. V lost 4 bases, J lost 7 bases, and 7 bases stayed unmatched.

The chain combines TRBV7-2 with TRBJ2-7; TRBD2 matches at 13 bases. The material sequenced was PBMCs or T cells enriched from blood (not recorded which). The TCR comes from a man aged 35-49 years who had recovered from COVID-19. This chain's CDR3 is CASSSRTSGRSEQYF. As DNA, the CDR3 is TGTGCCAGCAGCTCTAGGACTAGCGGGAGAAGTGAGCAGTACTTC.